Listed below are T cell receptor beta chains from one sample, sequenced in a study of identical twins. TCRdb processed the 5' RACE reads anew with MiXCR; each CDR3 protein has one entry. This sample has about 150,000 distinct CDR3 sequences, with around 3.5% found just once. Sequences were obtained from memory T cells sorted from blood. Receptors originate from a man aged 18-30 years in good health. CDR3s include the opening cysteine and the closing phenylalanine or tryptophan. D genes are given only for firm matches. Some rows mark clone size as missing; the rest say once, few, many or name a class of expanded clone.

D gene: -; clone size: many; J gene: TRBJ2-5; V gene: TRBV9; CDR3 DNA: TGTGCCAGCAGCGTAGCTGGCGGAGGAGGTACTCGGGAGACCCAGTACTTC; CDR3 protein: CASSVAGGGGTRETQYF
D gene: -; clone size: -; J gene: TRBJ1-1; V gene: TRBV29-1; CDR3 DNA: TGCAGCGGGATTGGACAGAAGAACACTGAAGCTTTCTTT; CDR3 protein: CSGIGQKNTEAFF
D gene: -; clone size: many; J gene: TRBJ2-5; V gene: TRBV7-2; CDR3 DNA: TGTGCCAGCAGCTTAGGCAGCCAAGGGACCCAGTACTTC; CDR3 protein: CASSLGSQGTQYF
D gene: -; clone size: many; J gene: TRBJ2-1; V gene: TRBV20-1; CDR3 DNA: TGCAGTGAGGGGGACGGACCATATGAGCAGTTCTTC; CDR3 protein: CSEGDGPYEQFF
D gene: -; clone size: -; J gene: TRBJ2-1; V gene: TRBV4-1; CDR3 DNA: TGCGCCAGCCGACTGGAGGGCTCCTACAATGAGCAGTTCTTC; CDR3 protein: CASRLEGSYNEQFF
D gene: -; clone size: -; J gene: TRBJ2-5; V gene: TRBV13; CDR3 DNA: TGTGCCAGCAGCTTAGTTGGGGGGCAGACCCAGTACTTC; CDR3 protein: CASSLVGGQTQYF
D gene: TRBD2; clone size: -; J gene: TRBJ2-5; V gene: TRBV5-1; CDR3 DNA: TGCGCCAGCGGGTCTGGACTAGCGGAGTCGTACCAAGAGACCCAGTACTTC; CDR3 protein: CASGSGLAESYQETQYF
D gene: -; clone size: many; J gene: TRBJ1-1; V gene: TRBV18; CDR3 DNA: TGTGCCAGCTCACCAGGGGCCGTGAACACTGAAGCTTTCTTT; CDR3 protein: CASSPGAVNTEAFF
D gene: -; clone size: many; J gene: TRBJ2-5; V gene: TRBV5-1; CDR3 DNA: TGCGCCAGCAGCTTTTCGCGGACCCAAGAGACCCAGTACTTC; CDR3 protein: CASSFSRTQETQYF
D gene: -; clone size: many; J gene: TRBJ1-1; V gene: TRBV6-2/TRBV6-3; CDR3 DNA: TGTGCCAGCAGTTATCCAGCAGGGATGAACACTGAAGCTTTCTTT; CDR3 protein: CASSYPAGMNTEAFF
D gene: -; clone size: many; J gene: TRBJ1-5; V gene: TRBV18; CDR3 DNA: TGTGCCAGCTCACCACCGGGGCCCAATCAGCCCCAGCATTTT; CDR3 protein: CASSPPGPNQPQHF
D gene: -; clone size: many; J gene: TRBJ1-2; V gene: TRBV20-1; CDR3 DNA: TGCAGTGCTAGTTATCTCGGCGCGAGGGACTATGGCTACACCTTC; CDR3 protein: CSASYLGARDYGYTF
D gene: TRBD1; clone size: many; J gene: TRBJ2-1; V gene: TRBV12-3/TRBV12-4; CDR3 DNA: TGTGCCAGCAGTTTAACTGGGACAGGGCGGTTCTTC; CDR3 protein: CASSLTGTGRFF
D gene: TRBD1; clone size: many; J gene: TRBJ1-2; V gene: TRBV29-1; CDR3 DNA: TGCAGCGCTGAAGAGACAGGGGGTAGAGGCTACACCTTC; CDR3 protein: CSAEETGGRGYTF
D gene: -; clone size: -; J gene: TRBJ1-5; V gene: TRBV2; CDR3 DNA: TGTGCCAGCAGTGAAGACCGAGCTCCCCAGCATTTT; CDR3 protein: CASSEDRAPQHF
D gene: -; clone size: many; J gene: TRBJ1-1; V gene: TRBV20-1; CDR3 DNA: TGCAGTGCTAGGGAGACCCCTACTGAAGCTTTCTTT; CDR3 protein: CSARETPTEAFF
D gene: TRBD2; clone size: many; J gene: TRBJ2-1; V gene: TRBV7-8; CDR3 DNA: TGTGCCAGCAGCCCGACTAGCGGGAGCGGCAATGAGCAGTTCTTC; CDR3 protein: CASSPTSGSGNEQFF
D gene: -; clone size: -; J gene: TRBJ2-1; V gene: TRBV28; CDR3 DNA: TGTGCCAGCAGTTTGGAGGGCTTTCCCCCGGCCCGTGGCAATGAGCAGTTCTTC; CDR3 protein: CASSLEGFPPARGNEQFF
D gene: -; clone size: many; J gene: TRBJ1-5; V gene: TRBV7-9; CDR3 DNA: TGTGCCAGCAGCTTAGCATCCGGTCCTGAAAGGCCCCAGCATTTT; CDR3 protein: CASSLASGPERPQHF
D gene: TRBD2; clone size: many; J gene: TRBJ2-5; V gene: TRBV20-1; CDR3 DNA: TGCAGTGGATTAGCGGGAGGCCAAGAGACCCAGTACTTC; CDR3 protein: CSGLAGGQETQYF
D gene: TRBD2; clone size: many; J gene: TRBJ2-1; V gene: TRBV12-3/TRBV12-4; CDR3 DNA: TGTGCCCCCGAGAGGCGGGGGGTCCTACCCCGGGAGCAGTTCTTC; CDR3 protein: CAPERRGVLPREQFF
D gene: -; clone size: -; J gene: TRBJ2-1; V gene: TRBV30; CDR3 DNA: TGTGCCTGGAGGTGGGGCTCCTACAATGAGCAGTTCTTC; CDR3 protein: CAWRWGSYNEQFF
D gene: -; clone size: many; J gene: TRBJ1-1; V gene: TRBV27; CDR3 DNA: TGTGCCAGCAGTTTATCGGCAGGGAGGGATACTGAAGCTTTCTTT; CDR3 protein: CASSLSAGRDTEAFF
D gene: -; clone size: many; J gene: TRBJ1-1; V gene: TRBV29-1; CDR3 DNA: TGCAGCGTCGATGGACAGCCCACTGAAGCTTTCTTT; CDR3 protein: CSVDGQPTEAFF
D gene: TRBD2; clone size: many; J gene: TRBJ2-7; V gene: TRBV4-3; CDR3 DNA: TGCGCCAGCAGCCAAGTAAAGGGAGGGCCCTACGAGCAGTACTTC; CDR3 protein: CASSQVKGGPYEQYF
D gene: -; clone size: few; J gene: TRBJ2-5; V gene: TRBV5-1; CDR3 DNA: TGCGCCAGCAGCTTGGACGGCCGAGGGCTCACAGAGACCCAGTACTTC; CDR3 protein: CASSLDGRGLTETQYF
D gene: -; clone size: many; J gene: TRBJ2-3; V gene: TRBV6-2/TRBV6-3; CDR3 DNA: TGTGCCAGCAGTAGGTTTACAGATACGCAGTATTTT; CDR3 protein: CASSRFTDTQYF
D gene: TRBD2; clone size: many; J gene: TRBJ2-5; V gene: TRBV20-1; CDR3 DNA: TGCAGTGCTAGTCCGGGTAGCGGGAGAAAAGAGACCCAGTACTTC; CDR3 protein: CSASPGSGRKETQYF
D gene: -; clone size: many; J gene: TRBJ1-5; V gene: TRBV20-1; CDR3 DNA: TGCAGTGCTAGATCCGGCAGAAGGACTCAGCCCCAGCATTTT; CDR3 protein: CSARSGRRTQPQHF
D gene: TRBD1; clone size: -; J gene: TRBJ1-1; V gene: TRBV20-1; CDR3 DNA: TGCAGTGCTAGATGGGACAGGGAGGCCCTTGGAGCTTTCTTT; CDR3 protein: CSARWDREALGAFF
D gene: TRBD2; clone size: many; J gene: TRBJ2-5; V gene: TRBV19; CDR3 DNA: TGTGCCAGTCTTGACGGGGCGGGAGGTCAAGAGACCCAGTACTTC; CDR3 protein: CASLDGAGGQETQYF
D gene: TRBD1; clone size: medium-sized; J gene: TRBJ2-7; V gene: TRBV20-1; CDR3 DNA: TGCAGTACCCGGACAGGGCTGTACGAGCAGTACTTC; CDR3 protein: CSTRTGLYEQYF
D gene: -; clone size: few; J gene: TRBJ1-1; V gene: TRBV4-1; CDR3 DNA: TGCGCCAGCAGCCAAGGATGGACAGTAATGAACACTGAAGCTTTCTTT; CDR3 protein: CASSQGWTVMNTEAFF
D gene: TRBD2; clone size: many; J gene: TRBJ2-7; V gene: TRBV7-2; CDR3 DNA: TGTGCCAGCAGCGATAAGCGGGAGAGCCGCGAGCAGTACTTC; CDR3 protein: CASSDKRESREQYF
D gene: -; clone size: many; J gene: TRBJ1-6; V gene: TRBV7-2; CDR3 DNA: TGTGCCAGCAGCCCTTACCCCCGGAGGGTTTTGAATTCACCCCTCCACTTT; CDR3 protein: CASSPYPRRVLNSPLHF
D gene: -; clone size: many; J gene: TRBJ2-1; V gene: TRBV11-2; CDR3 DNA: TGTGCCAGCAGGCTGAGTGAAGGCAATGAGCAGTTCTTC; CDR3 protein: CASRLSEGNEQFF
D gene: TRBD1; clone size: few; J gene: TRBJ2-2; V gene: TRBV7-3; CDR3 DNA: TGTGCCAGCAGCTTGGACAGGGCGGTTTCGGCCGGGGAGCTGTTTTTT; CDR3 protein: CASSLDRAVSAGELFF
D gene: TRBD2; clone size: few; J gene: TRBJ2-7; V gene: TRBV7-8; CDR3 DNA: TGTGCCAGCAGCGCTAGGGGTCTTAACCTAGCGGGCCCTGTCTTCGAGCAGTACTTC; CDR3 protein: CASSARGLNLAGPVFEQYF
D gene: -; clone size: many; J gene: TRBJ1-5; V gene: TRBV4-3; CDR3 DNA: TGCGCCAGCAGCCAAGAAAAGGATCAGCCCCAGCATTTT; CDR3 protein: CASSQEKDQPQHF
D gene: TRBD1; clone size: many; J gene: TRBJ1-5; V gene: TRBV5-1; CDR3 DNA: TGCGCCAGCAGCGCAGGACAGGGGGCGTCTCAGCCCCAGCATTTT; CDR3 protein: CASSAGQGASQPQHF
D gene: -; clone size: many; J gene: TRBJ1-1; V gene: TRBV5-6; CDR3 DNA: TGTGCCAGCAGCTTCAAGGGGGTGAACACTGAAGCTTTCTTT; CDR3 protein: CASSFKGVNTEAFF